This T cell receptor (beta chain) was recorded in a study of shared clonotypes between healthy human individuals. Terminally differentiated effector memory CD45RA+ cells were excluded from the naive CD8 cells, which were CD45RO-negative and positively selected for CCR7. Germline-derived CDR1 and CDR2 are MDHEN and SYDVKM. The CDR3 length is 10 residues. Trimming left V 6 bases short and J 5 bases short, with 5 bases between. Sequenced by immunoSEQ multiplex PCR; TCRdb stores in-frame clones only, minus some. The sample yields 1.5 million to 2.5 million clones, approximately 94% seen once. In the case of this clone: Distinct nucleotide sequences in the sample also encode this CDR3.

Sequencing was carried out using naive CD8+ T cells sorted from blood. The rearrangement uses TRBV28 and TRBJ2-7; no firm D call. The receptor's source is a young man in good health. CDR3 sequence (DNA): TGTGCCAGCAGGGGCGACGAGCAGTACTTC. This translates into CASRGDEQYF.